This T cell receptor beta chain was recovered during a study of blood T cell repertoires in COVID-19. Sequencing was performed with immunoSEQ multiplex PCR; in TCRdb, only in-frame clones are kept and a portion is missing. The sample has some 150,000 clones, 80% seen once. The germline V gene has CDR1 LGHNA and CDR2 YSLEER. V was clipped by 0 bases and J by 2 bases; unmatched bases: 6. The CDR3 consists of 17 residues. The V gene is TRBV4-3, the J gene TRBJ1-3, with 8 bases identical to TRBD1. The origin of this receptor is a man in his sixties with active or convalescent COVID-19. The sample consisted of peripheral blood. CDR3 amino acids: CASSQDPGQVTGNTIYF. The DNA of the CDR3 is TGCGCCAGCAGCCAAGACCCGGGACAGGTGACTGGAAACACCATATATTTT.